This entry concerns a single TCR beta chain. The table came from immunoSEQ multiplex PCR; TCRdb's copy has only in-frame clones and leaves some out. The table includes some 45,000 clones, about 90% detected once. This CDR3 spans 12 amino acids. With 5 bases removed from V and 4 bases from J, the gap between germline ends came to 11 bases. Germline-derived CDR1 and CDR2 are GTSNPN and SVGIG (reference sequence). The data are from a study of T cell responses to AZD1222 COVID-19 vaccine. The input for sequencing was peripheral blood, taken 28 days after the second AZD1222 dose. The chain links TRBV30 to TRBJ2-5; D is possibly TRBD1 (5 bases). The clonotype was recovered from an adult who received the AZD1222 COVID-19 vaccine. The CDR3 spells CAWAQGLETQYF. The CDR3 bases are TGTGCCTGGGCCCAGGGTTTAGAGACCCAGTACTTC.